This TCR beta chain was captured by sequencing in a study of T cell repertoires in cytomegalovirus infection. Overall study context: The study used recently identified HLA-C-restricted and well-studied HLA-B-restricted CMV epitopes. Through public TCR beta signatures, both CMV infection and matching HLA type were indicated.

As regards this clonotype: Its specificity is unknown.

Study-wide findings and caveats: Cumulated frequencies of public TCR beta families served to identify carriers of CMV plus the relevant HLA. The ex vivo response showed dominance by HLA-C-restricted CMV-specific TCR beta clonotypes.

TCRdb processed the reads anew with MiXCR; each CDR3 protein has one entry. Of fewer than 1,000,000 distinct CDR3 sequences listed, roughly 30% were seen once; the top ten hold roughly an eighth. Material: cultured CD8+ T cells from PBMCs, obtained from culture after CMV antigen stimulation. The sequence derives from a human donor in good health (CMV status not recorded). Some clones in this sample may be carry-over from other donors' samples.

CDR3 in DNA: TGCGCCAGCAGCGACGGACTAGCGGGCCGCTCCAATGAGCAGTTCTTC. It is translated as CASSDGLAGRSNEQFF. The chain carries TRBV5-1 and TRBJ2-1; 11 positions agree with TRBD2. With V trimmed by 4 bases and J by 6 bases, 9 bases remained unmatched. Per the germline V gene, CDR1 is SGHRS and CDR2 is YFSETQ. CDR3 length: 16 residues.